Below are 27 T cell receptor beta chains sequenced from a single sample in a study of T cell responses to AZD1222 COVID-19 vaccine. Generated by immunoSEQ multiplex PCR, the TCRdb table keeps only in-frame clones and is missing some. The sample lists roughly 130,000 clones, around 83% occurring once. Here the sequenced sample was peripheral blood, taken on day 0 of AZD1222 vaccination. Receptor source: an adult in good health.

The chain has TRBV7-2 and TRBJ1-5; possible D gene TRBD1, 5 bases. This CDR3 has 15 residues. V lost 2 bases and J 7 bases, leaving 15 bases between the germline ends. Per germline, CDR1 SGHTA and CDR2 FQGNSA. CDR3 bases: TGTGCCAGCAGCTTATATCAGGGATTGGGCCAGCCCCAGCATTTT. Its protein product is CASSLYQGLGQPQHF.

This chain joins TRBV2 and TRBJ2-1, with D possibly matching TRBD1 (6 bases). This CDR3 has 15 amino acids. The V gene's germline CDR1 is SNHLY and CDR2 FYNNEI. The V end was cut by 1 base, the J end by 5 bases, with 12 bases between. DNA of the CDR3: TGTGCCAGCAGTGAAGTTTGGGGGCGTAACAATGAGCAGTTCTTC. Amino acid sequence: CASSEVWGRNNEQFF.

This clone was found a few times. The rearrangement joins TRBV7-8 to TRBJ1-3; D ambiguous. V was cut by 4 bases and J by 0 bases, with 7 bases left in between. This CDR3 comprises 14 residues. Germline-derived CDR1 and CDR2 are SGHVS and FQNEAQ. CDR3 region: CASSSESSGNTIYF. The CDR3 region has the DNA TGTGCCAGCAGCTCAGAGAGCTCTGGAAACACCATATATTTT.

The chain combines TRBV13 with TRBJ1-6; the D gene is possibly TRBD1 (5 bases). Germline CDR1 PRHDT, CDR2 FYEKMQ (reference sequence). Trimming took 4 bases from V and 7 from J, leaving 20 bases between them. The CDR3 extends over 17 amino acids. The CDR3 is CASSSVKESGGNSPLHF. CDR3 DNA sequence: TGTGCCAGCAGCTCGGTTAAAGAATCGGGGGGGAATTCACCCCTCCACTTT.

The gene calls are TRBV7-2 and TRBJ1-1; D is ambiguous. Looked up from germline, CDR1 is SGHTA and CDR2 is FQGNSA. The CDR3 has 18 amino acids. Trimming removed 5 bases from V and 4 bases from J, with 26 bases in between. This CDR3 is CASSLYTMGGGVFTEAFF. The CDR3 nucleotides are TGTGCCAGCAGCCTGTACACGATGGGTGGAGGTGTGTTCACTGAAGCTTTCTTT.

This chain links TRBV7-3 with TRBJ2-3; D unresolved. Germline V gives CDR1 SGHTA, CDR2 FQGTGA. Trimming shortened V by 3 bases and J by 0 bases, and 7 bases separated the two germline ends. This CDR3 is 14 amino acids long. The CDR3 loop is CASSLLTSTDTQYF. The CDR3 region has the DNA TGTGCCAGCAGCTTGCTGACTAGCACAGATACGCAGTATTTT.

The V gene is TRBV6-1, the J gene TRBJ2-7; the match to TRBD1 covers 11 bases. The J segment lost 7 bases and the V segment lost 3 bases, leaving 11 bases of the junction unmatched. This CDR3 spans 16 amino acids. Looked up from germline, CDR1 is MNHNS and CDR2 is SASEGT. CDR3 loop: CASSDPTGTGGYEQYF. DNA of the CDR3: TGTGCCAGCAGTGACCCGACCGGGACAGGGGGTTATGAGCAGTACTTC.

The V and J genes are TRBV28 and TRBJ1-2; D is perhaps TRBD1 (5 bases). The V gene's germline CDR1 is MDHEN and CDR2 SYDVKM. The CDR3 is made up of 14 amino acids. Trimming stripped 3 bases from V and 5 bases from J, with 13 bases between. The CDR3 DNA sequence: TGTGCCAGCAGTTTTCGGCCCGGGACGTATGGCTACACCTTC. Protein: CASSFRPGTYGYTF.

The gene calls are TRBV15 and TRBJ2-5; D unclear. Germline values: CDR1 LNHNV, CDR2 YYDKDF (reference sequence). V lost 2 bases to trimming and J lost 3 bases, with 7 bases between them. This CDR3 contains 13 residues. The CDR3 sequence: CATSRSVKETQYF. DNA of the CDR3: TGTGCCACCAGCAGATCAGTCAAAGAGACCCAGTACTTC.

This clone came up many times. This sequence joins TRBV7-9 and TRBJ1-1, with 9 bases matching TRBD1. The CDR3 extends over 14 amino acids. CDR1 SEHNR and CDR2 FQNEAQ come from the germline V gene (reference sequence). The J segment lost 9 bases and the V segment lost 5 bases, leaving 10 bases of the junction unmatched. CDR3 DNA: TGTGCCAGCAGCCCAGAACAGGGGGCGGCCAAAGCTTTCTTT. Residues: CASSPEQGAAKAFF.

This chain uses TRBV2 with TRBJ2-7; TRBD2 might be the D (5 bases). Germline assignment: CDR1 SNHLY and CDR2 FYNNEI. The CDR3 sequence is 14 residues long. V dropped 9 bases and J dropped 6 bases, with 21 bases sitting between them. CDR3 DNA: TGTGCCAGTCAAACCCCGTACCTAGCCCGCGAGCAGTACTTC. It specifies CASQTPYLAREQYF.

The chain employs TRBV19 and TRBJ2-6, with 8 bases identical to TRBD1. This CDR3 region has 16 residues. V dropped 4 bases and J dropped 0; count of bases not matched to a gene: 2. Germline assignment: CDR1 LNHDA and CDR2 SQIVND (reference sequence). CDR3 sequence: CASSNRGSSGANVLTF. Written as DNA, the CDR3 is TGTGCCAGTAGTAACAGGGGGTCCTCTGGGGCCAACGTCCTGACTTTC.

CDR3 coding DNA: TGTGCCAGCAGCGGGTGGGTTTCGGACACTGAAGCTTTCTTT. This codes for CASSGWVSDTEAFF. This chain connects TRBV11-2 to TRBJ1-1, with D uncertain. The CDR3 is made up of 14 amino acids. Germline V CDR1 and CDR2: SGHAT, FQNNGV. Trimming left V 5 bases short and J 3 bases short, with 13 bases between. Drawing the rest from reference TRBV11-2 and TRBJ1-1, the complete variable domain is EAGVAQSPRYKIIEKRQSVAFWCNPISGHATLYWYQQILGQGPKLLIQFQNNGVVDDSQLPKDRFSAERLKGVDSTLKIQPAKLEDSAVYLCASSGWVSDTEAFFGQGTRLTVV.

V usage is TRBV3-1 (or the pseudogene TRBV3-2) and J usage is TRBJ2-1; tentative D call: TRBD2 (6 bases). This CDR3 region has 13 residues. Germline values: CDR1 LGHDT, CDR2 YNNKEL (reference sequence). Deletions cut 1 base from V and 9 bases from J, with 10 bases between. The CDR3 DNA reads TGTGCCAGCAGCCAAGTTACGGAGGGTGAGCAGTTCTTC. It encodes CASSQVTEGEQFF.

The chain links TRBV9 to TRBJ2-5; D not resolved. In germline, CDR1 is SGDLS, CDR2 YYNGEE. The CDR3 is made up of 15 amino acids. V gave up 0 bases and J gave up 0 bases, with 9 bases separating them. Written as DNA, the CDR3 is TGTGCCAGCAGCGTAGGAGGCAGACACCAAGAGACCCAGTACTTC. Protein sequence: CASSVGGRHQETQYF.

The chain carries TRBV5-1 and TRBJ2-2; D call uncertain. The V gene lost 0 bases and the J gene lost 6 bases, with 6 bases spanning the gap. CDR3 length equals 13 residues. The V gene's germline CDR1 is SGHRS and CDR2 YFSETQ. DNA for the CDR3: TGCGCCAGCAGCTTGGATAATCCCGGGGAGCTGTTTTTT. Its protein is CASSLDNPGELFF. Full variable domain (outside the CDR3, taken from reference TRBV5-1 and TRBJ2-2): KAGVTQTPRYLIKTRGQQVTLSCSPISGHRSVSWYQQTPGQGLQFLFEYFSETQRNKGNFPGRFSGRQFSNSRSEMNVSTLELGDSALYLCASSLDNPGELFFGEGSRLTVL.

Here the CDR3 reads CASSSDGNSPLHF. The CDR3 region has the DNA TGTGCCAGCAGCTCGGACGGGAATTCACCCCTCCACTTT. The gene calls are TRBV7-3 and TRBJ1-6; D is undetermined. Per germline, CDR1 SGHTA and CDR2 FQGTGA. The ends were cut back, 4 bases at V and 7 bases at J, with 8 bases in the middle. This CDR3 contains 13 residues.

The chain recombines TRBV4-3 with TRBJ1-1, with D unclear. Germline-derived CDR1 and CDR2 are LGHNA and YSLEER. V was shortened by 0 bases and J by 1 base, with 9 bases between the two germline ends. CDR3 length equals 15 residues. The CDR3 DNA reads TGCGCCAGCAGCCAAGACAGGAGCCCGAACACTGAAGCTTTCTTT. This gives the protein CASSQDRSPNTEAFF.

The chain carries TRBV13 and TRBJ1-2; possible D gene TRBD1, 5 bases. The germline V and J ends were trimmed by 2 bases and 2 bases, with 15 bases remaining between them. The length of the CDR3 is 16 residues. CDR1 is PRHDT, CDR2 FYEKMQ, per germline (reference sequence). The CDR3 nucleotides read TGTGCCAGCAGCTTACGGGCCTCGGGGCCAAACTATGGCTACACCTTC. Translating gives CASSLRASGPNYGYTF.

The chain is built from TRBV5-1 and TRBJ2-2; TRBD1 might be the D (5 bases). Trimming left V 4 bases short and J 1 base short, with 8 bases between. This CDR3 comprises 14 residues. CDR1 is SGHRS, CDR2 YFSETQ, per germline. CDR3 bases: TGCGCCAGCAGCCGAGGACAGAACACCGGGGAGCTGTTTTTT. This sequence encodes CASSRGQNTGELFF.

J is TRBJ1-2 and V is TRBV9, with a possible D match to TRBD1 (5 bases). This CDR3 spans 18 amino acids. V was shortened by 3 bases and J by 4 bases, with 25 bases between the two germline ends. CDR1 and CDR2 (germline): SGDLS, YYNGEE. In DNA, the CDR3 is TGTGCCAGCAGCGCAACTCAACTTACGGCCCCCGGGGCCTATGGCTACACCTTC. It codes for CASSATQLTAPGAYGYTF. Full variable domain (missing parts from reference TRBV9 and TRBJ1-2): DSGVTQTPKHLITATGQRVTLRCSPRSGDLSVYWYQQSLDQGLQFLIQYYNGEERAKGNILERFSAQQFPDLHSELNLSSLELGDSALYFCASSATQLTAPGAYGYTFGSGTRLTVV.

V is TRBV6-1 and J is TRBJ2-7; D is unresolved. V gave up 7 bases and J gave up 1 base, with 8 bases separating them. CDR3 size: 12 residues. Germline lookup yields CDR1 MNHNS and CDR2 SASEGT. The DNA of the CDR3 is TGTGCCAGCACAGAAGGGTCCTACGAGCAGTACTTC. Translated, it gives CASTEGSYEQYF.

In DNA form, the CDR3 reads TGTGCCAGCAGCTTGGATGCAGGAGCCTACGAGCAGTACTTC. Protein: CASSLDAGAYEQYF. The J gene is TRBJ2-7, the V gene TRBV5-6; D gene unclear. There are 14 residues in the CDR3. Germline CDR1 is SGHDT and CDR2 is YYEEEE. V lost 0 bases, J lost 2 bases, and 9 bases lay in between.

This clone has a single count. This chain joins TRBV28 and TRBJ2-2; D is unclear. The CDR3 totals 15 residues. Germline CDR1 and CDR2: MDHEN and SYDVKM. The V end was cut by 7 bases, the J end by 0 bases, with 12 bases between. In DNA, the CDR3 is TGTGCCAGCACTAAACCTAGGGCGAACACCGGGGAGCTGTTTTTT. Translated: CASTKPRANTGELFF.

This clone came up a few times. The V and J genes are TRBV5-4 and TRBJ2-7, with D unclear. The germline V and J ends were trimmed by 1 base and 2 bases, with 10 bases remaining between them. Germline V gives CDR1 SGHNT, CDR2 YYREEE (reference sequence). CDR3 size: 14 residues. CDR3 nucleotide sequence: TGTGCCAGCAGCTTGAATTCGGATACCTACGAGCAGTACTTC. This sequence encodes CASSLNSDTYEQYF.

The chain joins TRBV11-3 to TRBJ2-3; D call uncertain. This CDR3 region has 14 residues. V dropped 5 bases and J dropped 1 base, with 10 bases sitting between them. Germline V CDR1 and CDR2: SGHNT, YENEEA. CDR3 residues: CASSRSAGTDTQYF. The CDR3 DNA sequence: TGTGCCAGCAGCCGGTCTGCTGGCACAGATACGCAGTATTTT.

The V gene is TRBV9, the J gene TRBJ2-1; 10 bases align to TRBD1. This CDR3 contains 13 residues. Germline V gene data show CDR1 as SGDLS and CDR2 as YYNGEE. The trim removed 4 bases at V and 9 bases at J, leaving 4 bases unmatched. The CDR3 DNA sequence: TGTGCCAGCAGCCCGGACAGGGGGGTTGAGCAGTTCTTC. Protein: CASSPDRGVEQFF.